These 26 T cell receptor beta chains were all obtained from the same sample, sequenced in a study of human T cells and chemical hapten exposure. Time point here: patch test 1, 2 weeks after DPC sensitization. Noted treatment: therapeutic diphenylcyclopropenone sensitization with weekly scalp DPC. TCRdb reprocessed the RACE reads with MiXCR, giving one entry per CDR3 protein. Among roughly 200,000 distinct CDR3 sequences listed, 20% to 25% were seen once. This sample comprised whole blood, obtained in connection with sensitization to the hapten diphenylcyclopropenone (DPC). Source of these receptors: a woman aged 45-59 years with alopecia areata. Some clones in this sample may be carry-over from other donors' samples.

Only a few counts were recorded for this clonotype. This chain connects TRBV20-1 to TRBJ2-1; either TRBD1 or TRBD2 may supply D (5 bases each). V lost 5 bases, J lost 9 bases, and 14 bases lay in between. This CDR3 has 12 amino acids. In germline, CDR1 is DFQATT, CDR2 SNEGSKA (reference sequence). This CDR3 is CSAAPDGGEQFF. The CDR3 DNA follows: TGCAGTGCTGCCCCGGATGGGGGTGAGCAGTTCTTC.

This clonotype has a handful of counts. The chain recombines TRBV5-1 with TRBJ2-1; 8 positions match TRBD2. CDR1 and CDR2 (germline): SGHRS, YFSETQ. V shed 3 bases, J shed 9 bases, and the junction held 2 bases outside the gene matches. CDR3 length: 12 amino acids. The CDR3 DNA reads TGCGCCAGCAGCTGGGGACTAGGTGAGCAGTTCTTC. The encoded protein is CASSWGLGEQFF.

The CDR3 bases are TGCAGCGCCAGAACAAATTCGAACACTGAAGCTTTCTTT. This sequence encodes CSARTNSNTEAFF. The J gene is TRBJ1-1, the V gene TRBV29-1; D is ambiguous. Germline V gene lookup returns CDR1 SQVTM and CDR2 ANQGSEA. Trimming stripped 7 bases from V and 1 base from J, with 13 bases between. CDR3 length equals 13 residues.

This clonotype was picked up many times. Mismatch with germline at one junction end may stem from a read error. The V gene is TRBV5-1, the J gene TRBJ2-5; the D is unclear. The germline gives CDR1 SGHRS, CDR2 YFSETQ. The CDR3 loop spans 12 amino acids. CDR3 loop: CASSLLGETQYF. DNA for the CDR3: TGTGCCAGCAGCCTTCTGGGGGAGACCCAGTACTTC. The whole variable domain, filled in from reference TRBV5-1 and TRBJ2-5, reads KAGVTQTPRYLIKTRGQQVTLSCSPISGHRSVSWYQQTPGQGLQFLFEYFSETQRNKGNFPGRFSGRQFSNSRSEMNVSTLELGDSALYLCASSLLGETQYFGPGTRLLVL.

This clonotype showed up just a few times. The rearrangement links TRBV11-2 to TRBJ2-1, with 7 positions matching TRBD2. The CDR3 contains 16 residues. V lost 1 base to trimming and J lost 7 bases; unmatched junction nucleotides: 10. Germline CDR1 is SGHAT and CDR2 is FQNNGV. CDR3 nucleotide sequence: TGTGCCAGCAGCTTAGTTGGGGGGGGAGGTGTTAATGAGCAGTTCTTC. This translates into CASSLVGGGGVNEQFF.

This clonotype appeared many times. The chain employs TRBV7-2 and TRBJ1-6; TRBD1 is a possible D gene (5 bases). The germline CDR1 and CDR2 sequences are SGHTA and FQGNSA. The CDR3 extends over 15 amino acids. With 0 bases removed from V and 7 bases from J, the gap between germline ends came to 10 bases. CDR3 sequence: CASSLAGTENSPLHF. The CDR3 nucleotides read TGTGCCAGCAGCTTAGCGGGGACGGAAAATTCACCCCTCCACTTT.

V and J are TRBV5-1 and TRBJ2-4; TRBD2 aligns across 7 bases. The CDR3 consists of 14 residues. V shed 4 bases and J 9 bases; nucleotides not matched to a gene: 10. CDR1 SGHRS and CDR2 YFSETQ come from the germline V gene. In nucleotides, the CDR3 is TGCGCCAGCAGCCCCCGAGCAAGGGAGGGCATTCAGTACTTC. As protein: CASSPRAREGIQYF.

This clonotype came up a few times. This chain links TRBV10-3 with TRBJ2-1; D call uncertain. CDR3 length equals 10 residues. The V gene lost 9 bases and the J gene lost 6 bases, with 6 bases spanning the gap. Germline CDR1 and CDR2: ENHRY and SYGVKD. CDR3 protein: CAIGGNEQFF. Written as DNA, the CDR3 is TGTGCCATTGGCGGCAATGAGCAGTTCTTC.

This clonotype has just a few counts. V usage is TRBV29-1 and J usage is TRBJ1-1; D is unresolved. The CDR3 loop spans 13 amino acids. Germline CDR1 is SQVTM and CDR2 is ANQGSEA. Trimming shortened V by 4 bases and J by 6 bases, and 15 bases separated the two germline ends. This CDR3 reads CSVGLPPGPEAFF. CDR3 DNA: TGCAGCGTTGGCCTCCCGCCCGGTCCTGAAGCTTTCTTT. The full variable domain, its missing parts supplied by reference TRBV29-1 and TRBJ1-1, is SAVISQKPSRDICQRGTSLTIQCQVDSQVTMMFWYRQQPGQSLTLIATANQGSEATYESGFVIDKFPISRPNLTFSTLTVSNMSPEDSSIYLCSVGLPPGPEAFFGQGTRLTVV.

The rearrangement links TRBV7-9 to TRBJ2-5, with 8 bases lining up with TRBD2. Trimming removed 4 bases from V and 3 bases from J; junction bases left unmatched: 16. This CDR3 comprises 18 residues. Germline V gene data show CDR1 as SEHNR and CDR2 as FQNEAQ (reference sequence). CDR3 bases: TGTGCCAGCAGCTCCACGGGACTAGAGGGGGGTCAGAAAGAGACCCAGTACTTC. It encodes CASSSTGLEGGQKETQYF.

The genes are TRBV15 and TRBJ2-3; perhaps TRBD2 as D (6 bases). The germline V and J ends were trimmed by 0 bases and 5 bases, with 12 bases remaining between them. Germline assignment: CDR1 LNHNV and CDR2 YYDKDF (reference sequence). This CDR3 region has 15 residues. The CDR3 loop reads CATSRDRVSGDTQYF. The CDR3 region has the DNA TGTGCCACCAGCAGAGATCGGGTTAGCGGAGATACGCAGTATTTT. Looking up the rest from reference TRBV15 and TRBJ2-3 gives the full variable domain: DAMVIQNPRYQVTQFGKPVTLSCSQTLNHNVMYWYQQKSSQAPKLLFHYYDKDFNNEADTPDNFQSRRPNTSFCFLDIRSPGLGDTAMYLCATSRDRVSGDTQYFGPGTRLTVL.

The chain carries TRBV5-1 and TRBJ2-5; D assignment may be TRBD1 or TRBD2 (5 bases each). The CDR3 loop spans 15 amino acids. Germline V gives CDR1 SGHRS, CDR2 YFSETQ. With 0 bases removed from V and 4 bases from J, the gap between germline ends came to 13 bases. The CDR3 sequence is CASSLAGAEAETQYF. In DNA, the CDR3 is TGCGCCAGCAGCTTGGCCGGGGCAGAGGCAGAGACCCAGTACTTC.

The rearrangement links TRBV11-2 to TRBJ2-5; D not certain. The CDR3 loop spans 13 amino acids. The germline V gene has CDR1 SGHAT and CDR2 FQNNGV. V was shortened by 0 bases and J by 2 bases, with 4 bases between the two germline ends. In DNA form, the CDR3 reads TGTGCCAGCAGCTTAGAGCGGCAAGAGACCCAGTACTTC. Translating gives CASSLERQETQYF. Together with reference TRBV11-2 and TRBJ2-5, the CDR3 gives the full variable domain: EAGVAQSPRYKIIEKRQSVAFWCNPISGHATLYWYQQILGQGPKLLIQFQNNGVVDDSQLPKDRFSAERLKGVDSTLKIQPAKLEDSAVYLCASSLERQETQYFGPGTRLLVL.

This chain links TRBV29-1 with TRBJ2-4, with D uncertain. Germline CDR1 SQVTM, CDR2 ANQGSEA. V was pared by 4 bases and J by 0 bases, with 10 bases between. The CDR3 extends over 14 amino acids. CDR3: CSVATSLAKNIQYF. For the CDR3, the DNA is TGCAGCGTTGCCACAAGTTTAGCCAAAAACATTCAGTACTTC. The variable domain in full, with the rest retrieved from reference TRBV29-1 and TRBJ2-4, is SAVISQKPSRDICQRGTSLTIQCQVDSQVTMMFWYRQQPGQSLTLIATANQGSEATYESGFVIDKFPISRPNLTFSTLTVSNMSPEDSSIYLCSVATSLAKNIQYFGAGTRLSVL.

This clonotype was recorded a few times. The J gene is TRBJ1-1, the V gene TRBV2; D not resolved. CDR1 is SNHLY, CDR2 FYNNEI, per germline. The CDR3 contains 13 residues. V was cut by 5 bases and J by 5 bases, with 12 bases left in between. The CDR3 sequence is CASSFGVETEAFF. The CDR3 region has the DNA TGTGCCAGCAGTTTCGGAGTAGAAACTGAAGCTTTCTTT.

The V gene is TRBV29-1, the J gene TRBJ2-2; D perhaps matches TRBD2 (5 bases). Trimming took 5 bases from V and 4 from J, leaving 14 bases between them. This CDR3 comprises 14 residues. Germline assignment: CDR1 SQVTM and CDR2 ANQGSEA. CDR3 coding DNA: TGCAGCGTTCTTGCTTCGGGGTCCACCGGGGAGCTGTTTTTT. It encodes CSVLASGSTGELFF.

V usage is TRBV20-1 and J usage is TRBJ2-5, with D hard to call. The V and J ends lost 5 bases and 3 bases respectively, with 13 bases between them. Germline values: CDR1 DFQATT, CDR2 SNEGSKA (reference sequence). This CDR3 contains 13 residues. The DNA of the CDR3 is TGCAGTGCTTACGACACTTTCGAAGAGACCCAGTACTTC. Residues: CSAYDTFEETQYF.

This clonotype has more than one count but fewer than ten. The CDR3 DNA follows: TGCAGCGTTGAGGTCCGGGGGGTGGGCACTGAAGCTTTCTTT. It translates to CSVEVRGVGTEAFF. The chain couples TRBV29-1 to TRBJ1-1; perhaps TRBD1 as D (5 bases). The germline CDR1 and CDR2 sequences are SQVTM and ANQGSEA. Trimming took off 3 bases at V and 4 bases at J, with 15 bases between the two ends. The CDR3 loop spans 14 amino acids.

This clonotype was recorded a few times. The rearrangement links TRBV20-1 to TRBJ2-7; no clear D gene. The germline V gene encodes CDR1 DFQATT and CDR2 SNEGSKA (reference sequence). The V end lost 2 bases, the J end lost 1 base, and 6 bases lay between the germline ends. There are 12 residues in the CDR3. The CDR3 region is CSARYASYEQYF. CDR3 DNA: TGCAGTGCTAGATACGCGTCCTACGAGCAGTACTTC.

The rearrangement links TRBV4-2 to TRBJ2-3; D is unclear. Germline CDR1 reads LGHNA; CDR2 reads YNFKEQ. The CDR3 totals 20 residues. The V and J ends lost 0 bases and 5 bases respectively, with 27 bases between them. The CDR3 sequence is CASSQEQTALRKENRDTQYF. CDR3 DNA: TGTGCCAGCAGCCAAGAACAAACGGCTCTACGGAAGGAGAACAGAGATACGCAGTATTTT.

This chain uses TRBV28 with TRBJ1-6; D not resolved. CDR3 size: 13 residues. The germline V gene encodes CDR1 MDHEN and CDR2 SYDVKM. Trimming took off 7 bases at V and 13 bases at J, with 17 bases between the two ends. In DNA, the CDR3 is TGTGCCAGCACCCGTCGACCTGAATCGCCCCTCCACTTT. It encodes CASTRRPESPLHF.

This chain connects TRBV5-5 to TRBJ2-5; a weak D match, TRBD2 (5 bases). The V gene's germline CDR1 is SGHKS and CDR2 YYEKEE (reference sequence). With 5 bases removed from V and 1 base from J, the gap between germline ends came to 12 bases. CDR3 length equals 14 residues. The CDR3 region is CASSRRAAQETQYF. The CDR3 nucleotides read TGTGCCAGCAGTAGGCGAGCGGCCCAAGAGACCCAGTACTTC.

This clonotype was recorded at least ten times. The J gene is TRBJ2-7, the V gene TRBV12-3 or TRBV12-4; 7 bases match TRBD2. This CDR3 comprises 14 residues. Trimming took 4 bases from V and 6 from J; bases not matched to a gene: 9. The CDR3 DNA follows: TGTGCCAGCAGTTCAAGCGGGACGCGGGGCGAGCAGTACTTC. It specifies CASSSSGTRGEQYF.

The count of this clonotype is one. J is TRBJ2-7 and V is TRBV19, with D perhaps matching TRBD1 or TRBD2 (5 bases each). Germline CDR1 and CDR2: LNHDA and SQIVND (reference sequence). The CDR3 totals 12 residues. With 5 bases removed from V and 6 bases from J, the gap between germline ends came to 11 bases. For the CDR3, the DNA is TGTGCCAGTAGTGAGGGGTTTGGCGAGCAGTACTTC. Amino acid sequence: CASSEGFGEQYF.

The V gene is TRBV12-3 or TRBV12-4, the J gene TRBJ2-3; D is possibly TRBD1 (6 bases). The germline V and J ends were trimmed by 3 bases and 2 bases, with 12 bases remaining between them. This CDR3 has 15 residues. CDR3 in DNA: TGTGCCAGCAGTTTGGGACACGTAAACACAGATACGCAGTATTTT. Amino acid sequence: CASSLGHVNTDTQYF.

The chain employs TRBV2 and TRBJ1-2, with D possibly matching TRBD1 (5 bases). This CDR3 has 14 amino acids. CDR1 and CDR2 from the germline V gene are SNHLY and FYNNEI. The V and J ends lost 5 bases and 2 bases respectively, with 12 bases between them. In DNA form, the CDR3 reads TGTGCCAGCAGTTCGGGGGAAGGGAACTATGGCTACACCTTC. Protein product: CASSSGEGNYGYTF.